This T cell receptor (beta chain) was sequenced for a study of T cell responses to AZD1222 COVID-19 vaccine. General observations from the study: Clonal diversity was possibly underestimated, and the donors were mostly white British, with more females. The reported proportion of spike-specific TCRs targeting unmutated variant regions was nearly half. Two AZD1222 doses significantly raised spike-specific TCR breadth and depth over controls.

Losses at the gene ends were 5 bases for V and 0 bases for J; bases not matched to a gene: 10. CDR1 is MNHEY, CDR2 SVGEGT, per germline. The CDR3 has 17 amino acids. Measured with immunoSEQ multiplex PCR; TCRdb has only the in-frame clones, and not every one. The repertoire holds about 140,000 clones, with 80% to 95% as singletons. Points on this clone: As yet, its antigen is unknown.

Sequencing was performed on peripheral blood, taken on day 0 of AZD1222 vaccination. This sequence was found in an adult in good health. This chain joins TRBV6-2 or TRBV6-3 and TRBJ2-4; 7 positions match TRBD1. The CDR3 region is CASSEVRGTLAKNIQYF. The CDR3 coding sequence is TGTGCCAGCAGTGAGGTCAGGGGGACCCTAGCCAAAAACATTCAGTACTTC.